The clone carrying this T cell receptor (beta chain) came up many times. The cDNA was generated by 5'RACE with 10-nucleotide random UMIs. Each CDR3 protein gets one entry after TCRdb re-called the 5' RACE reads with MiXCR. The repertoire holds approximately 74,000 distinct CDR3 sequences, about 9.5% seen once, with less than 2% in the top ten. This sample stems from a study of neurological immune-mediated disorders. Sequenced sample: PBMCs. The source is a man aged 45-60 years in good health.

The CDR3 DNA sequence: TGTGCCAGCAGTGAAACGGGAGGATACTCTGGGGCCAACGTCCTGACTTTC. This gives the protein CASSETGGYSGANVLTF. The gene calls are TRBV25-1 and TRBJ2-6; 7 bases fit TRBD2. The junction had 4 bases not matched to a gene; V was cut back by 2 bases and J by 0 bases. CDR3 length: 17 residues. Germline V gives CDR1 MGHDK, CDR2 SYGVNS.